The clone carrying this T cell receptor beta chain was seen at least ten times. Using RNA transcripts as the source, TCR beta CDR3 regions were amplified. A first-round RT-PCR of the TCR CDR3 used the HTBI primer set. In TCRdb, the multiplex PCR reads were re-called with MiXCR into one record per CDR3 protein. The sample shows roughly 100,000 distinct CDR3 sequences, roughly 37% of them seen only once. This record belongs to a study of T cells in Graves' hyperthyroidism and ophthalmopathy. The CDR3 totals 15 residues. The germline CDR1 and CDR2 sequences are DFQATT and SNEGSKA (reference sequence). Trimming pared 4 bases from V and 0 bases from J, leaving 16 bases between.

Input material: peripheral blood or thyroid tissue (not recorded which). This receptor was identified in a woman in her 30s with Graves' hyperthyroidism. The chain uses TRBV20-1 and TRBJ2-7; unclear D gene. The CDR3: CSAKQIGLDSYEQYF. CDR3 in DNA: TGCAGTGCTAAACAGATTGGATTAGACTCCTACGAGCAGTACTTC.